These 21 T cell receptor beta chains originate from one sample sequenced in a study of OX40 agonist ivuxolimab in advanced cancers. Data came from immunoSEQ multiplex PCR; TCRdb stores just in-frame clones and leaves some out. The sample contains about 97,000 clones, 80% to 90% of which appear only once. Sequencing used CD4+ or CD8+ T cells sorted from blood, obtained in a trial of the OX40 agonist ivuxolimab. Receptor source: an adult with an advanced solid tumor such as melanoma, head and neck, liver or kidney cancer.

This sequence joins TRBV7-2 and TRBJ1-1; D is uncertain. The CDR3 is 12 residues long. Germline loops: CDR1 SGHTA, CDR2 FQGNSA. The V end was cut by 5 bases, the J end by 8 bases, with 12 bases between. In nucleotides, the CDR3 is TGTGCCAGCAGCCCAGACCGAGTAGAAGCTTTCTTT. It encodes CASSPDRVEAFF.

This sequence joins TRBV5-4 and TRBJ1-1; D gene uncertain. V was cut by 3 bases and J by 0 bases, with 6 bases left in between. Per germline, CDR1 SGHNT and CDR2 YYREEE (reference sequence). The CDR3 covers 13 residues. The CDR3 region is CASSYNLNTEAFF. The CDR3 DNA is TGTGCCAGCAGCTACAACTTGAACACTGAAGCTTTCTTT.

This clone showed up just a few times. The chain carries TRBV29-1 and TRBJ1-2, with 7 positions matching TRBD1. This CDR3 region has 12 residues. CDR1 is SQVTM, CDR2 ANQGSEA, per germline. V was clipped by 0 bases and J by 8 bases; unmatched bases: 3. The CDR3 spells CSVEDQGGGYTF. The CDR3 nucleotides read TGCAGCGTTGAAGATCAGGGGGGAGGCTACACCTTC. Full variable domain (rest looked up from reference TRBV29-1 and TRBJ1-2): SAVISQKPSRDICQRGTSLTIQCQVDSQVTMMFWYRQQPGQSLTLIATANQGSEATYESGFVIDKFPISRPNLTFSTLTVSNMSPEDSSIYLCSVEDQGGGYTFGSGTRLTVV.

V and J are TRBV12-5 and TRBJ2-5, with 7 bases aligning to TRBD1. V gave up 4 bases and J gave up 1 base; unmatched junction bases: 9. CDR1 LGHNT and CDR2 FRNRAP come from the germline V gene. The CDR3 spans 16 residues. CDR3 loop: CASGSWDSMPQETQYF. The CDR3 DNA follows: TGTGCTAGTGGTTCTTGGGACAGCATGCCCCAAGAGACCCAGTACTTC.

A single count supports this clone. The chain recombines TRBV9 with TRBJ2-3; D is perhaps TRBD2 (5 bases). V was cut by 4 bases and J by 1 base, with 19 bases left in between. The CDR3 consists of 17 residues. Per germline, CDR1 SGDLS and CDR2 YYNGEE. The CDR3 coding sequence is TGTGCCAGCAGCTTCTCTCAGCGGAGTAGGGGCACAGATACGCAGTATTTT. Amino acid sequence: CASSFSQRSRGTDTQYF.

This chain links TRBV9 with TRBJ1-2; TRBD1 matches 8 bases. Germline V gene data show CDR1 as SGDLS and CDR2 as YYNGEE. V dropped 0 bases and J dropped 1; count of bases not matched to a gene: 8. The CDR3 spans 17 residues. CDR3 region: CASSVEAGGWNNYGYTF. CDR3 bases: TGTGCCAGCAGCGTAGAGGCAGGGGGCTGGAATAACTATGGCTACACCTTC.

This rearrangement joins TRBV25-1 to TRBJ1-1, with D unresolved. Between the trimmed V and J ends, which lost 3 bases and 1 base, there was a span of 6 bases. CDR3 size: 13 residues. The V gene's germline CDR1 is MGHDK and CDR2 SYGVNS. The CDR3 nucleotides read TGTGCCAGCAGTGAGTACTGGAACACTGAAGCTTTCTTT. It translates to CASSEYWNTEAFF.

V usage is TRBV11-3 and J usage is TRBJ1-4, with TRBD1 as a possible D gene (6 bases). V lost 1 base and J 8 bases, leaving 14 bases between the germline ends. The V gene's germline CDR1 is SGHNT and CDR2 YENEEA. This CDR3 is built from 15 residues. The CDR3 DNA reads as TGTGCCAGCAGCTTAGCTCTGGGGGCGGGAGAAAAACTGTTTTTT. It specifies CASSLALGAGEKLFF.

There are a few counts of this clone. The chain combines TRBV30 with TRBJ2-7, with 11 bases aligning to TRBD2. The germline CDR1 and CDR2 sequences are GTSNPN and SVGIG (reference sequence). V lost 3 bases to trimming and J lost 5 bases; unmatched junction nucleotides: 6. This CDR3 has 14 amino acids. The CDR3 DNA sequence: TGTGCCTGGAGGGGACTAGCGGACGTCCACGAGCAGTACTTC. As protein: CAWRGLADVHEQYF.

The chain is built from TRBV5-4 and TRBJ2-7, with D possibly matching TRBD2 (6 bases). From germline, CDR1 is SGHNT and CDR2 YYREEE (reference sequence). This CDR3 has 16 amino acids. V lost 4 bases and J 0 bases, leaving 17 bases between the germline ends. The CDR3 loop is CASSRDGASASYEQYF. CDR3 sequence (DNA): TGTGCCAGCAGCCGAGACGGGGCTAGCGCCTCCTACGAGCAGTACTTC.

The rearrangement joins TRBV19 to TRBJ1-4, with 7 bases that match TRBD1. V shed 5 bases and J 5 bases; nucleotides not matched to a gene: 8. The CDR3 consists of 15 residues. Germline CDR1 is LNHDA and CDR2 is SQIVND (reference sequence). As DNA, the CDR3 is TGTGCCAGTAGTCTTCAGACAGGGATGAATGAAAAACTGTTTTTT. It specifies CASSLQTGMNEKLFF.

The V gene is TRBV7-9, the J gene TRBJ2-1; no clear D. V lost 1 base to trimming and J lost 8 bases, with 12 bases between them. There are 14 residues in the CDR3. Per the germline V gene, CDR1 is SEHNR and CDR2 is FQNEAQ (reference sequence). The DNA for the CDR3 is TGTGCCAGCAGCTTAGACGCCGGGTTCGATGAGCAGTTCTTC. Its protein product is CASSLDAGFDEQFF.

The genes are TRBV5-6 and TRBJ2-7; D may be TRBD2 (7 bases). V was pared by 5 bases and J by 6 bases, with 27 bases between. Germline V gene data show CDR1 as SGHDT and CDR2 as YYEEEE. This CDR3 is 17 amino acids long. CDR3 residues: CASSITGSWGLAVEQYF. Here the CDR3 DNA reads TGTGCCAGCAGTATCACGGGGAGTTGGGGGCTAGCGGTCGAGCAGTACTTC.

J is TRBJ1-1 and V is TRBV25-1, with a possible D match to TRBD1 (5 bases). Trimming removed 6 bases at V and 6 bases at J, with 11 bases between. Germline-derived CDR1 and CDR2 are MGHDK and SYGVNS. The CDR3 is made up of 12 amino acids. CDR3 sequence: CASRGGTAEAFF. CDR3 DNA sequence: TGTGCCAGCAGGGGGGGAACAGCTGAAGCTTTCTTT.

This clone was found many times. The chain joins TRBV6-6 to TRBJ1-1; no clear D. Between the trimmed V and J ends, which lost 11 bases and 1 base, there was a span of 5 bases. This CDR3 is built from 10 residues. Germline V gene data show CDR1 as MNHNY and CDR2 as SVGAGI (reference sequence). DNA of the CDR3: TGTGCCTCGGGGAACACTGAAGCTTTCTTT. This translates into CASGNTEAFF.

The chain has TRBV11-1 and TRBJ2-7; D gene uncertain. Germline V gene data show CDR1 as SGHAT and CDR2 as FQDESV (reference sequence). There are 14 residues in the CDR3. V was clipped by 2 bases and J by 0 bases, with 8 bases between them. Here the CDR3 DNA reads TGTGCCAGCAGCTTACAACAGAGCTCCTACGAGCAGTACTTC. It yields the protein CASSLQQSSYEQYF.

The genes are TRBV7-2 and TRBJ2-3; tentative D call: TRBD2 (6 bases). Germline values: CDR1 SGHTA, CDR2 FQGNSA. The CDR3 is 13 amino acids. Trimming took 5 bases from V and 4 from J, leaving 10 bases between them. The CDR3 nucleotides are TGTGCCAGCAGCGGGACGGGGGCAGATACGCAGTATTTT. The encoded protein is CASSGTGADTQYF.

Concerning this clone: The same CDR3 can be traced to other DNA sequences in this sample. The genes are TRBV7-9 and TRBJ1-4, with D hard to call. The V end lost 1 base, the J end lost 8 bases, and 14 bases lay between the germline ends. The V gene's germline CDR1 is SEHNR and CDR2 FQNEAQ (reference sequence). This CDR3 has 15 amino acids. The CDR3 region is CASSLDGPPREKLFF. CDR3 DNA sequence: TGTGCCAGCAGCTTAGATGGTCCTCCCCGAGAAAAACTGTTTTTT.

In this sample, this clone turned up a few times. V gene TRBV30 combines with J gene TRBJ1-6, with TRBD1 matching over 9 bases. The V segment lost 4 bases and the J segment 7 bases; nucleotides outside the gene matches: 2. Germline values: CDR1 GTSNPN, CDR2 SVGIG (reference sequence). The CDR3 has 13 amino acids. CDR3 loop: CAWNRGRNSPLHF. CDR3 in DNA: TGTGCCTGGAACAGGGGGCGAAATTCACCCCTCCACTTT.

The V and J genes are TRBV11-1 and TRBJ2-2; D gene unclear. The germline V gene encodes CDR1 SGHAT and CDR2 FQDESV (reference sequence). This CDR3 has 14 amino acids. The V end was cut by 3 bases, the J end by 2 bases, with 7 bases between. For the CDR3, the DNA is TGTGCCAGCAGCTTCAAAGCTAACACCGGGGAGCTGTTTTTT. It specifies CASSFKANTGELFF.

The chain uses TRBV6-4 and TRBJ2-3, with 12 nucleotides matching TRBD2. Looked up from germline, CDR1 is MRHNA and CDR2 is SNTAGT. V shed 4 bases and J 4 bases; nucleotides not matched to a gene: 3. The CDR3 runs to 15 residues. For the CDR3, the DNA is TGTGCCAGCAGTGCACTAGCGGGGGGTCCAGATACGCAGTATTTT. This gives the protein CASSALAGGPDTQYF.